The rows below give T cell receptor beta chains drawn from one sample of a study of blood T cell repertoires in COVID-19. Some clones are missing from TCRdb's copy, which holds only in-frame ones; the method was immunoSEQ multiplex PCR. In the table there are 300,000 to 450,000 clones, around 87% of which are singletons. The sequencing sample was made of PBMCs or T cells enriched from blood (not recorded which). These receptors all come from a man aged 30-40 years who had recovered from COVID-19. Both conserved end residues are part of each CDR3. Fields, in order: J gene, V gene, clone size, D gene, CDR3 DNA, CDR3 protein. The D gene is left open where the match is weak. Rows give clone size only sometimes, using once, few, many, or a class for an expanded clone.

J: TRBJ2-1
V: TRBV9
size: NA
D: NA
DNA: TGTGCCAGCAGCGTAGGTCGGGAACCGAGCTCCTACAATGAGCAGTTCTTC
CDR3: CASSVGREPSSYNEQFF

J: TRBJ1-3
V: TRBV5-6
size: NA
D: NA
DNA: TGTGCCAGCAGGTCTACAGGGTCGTCTCTAGGAAACACCATATATTTT
CDR3: CASRSTGSSLGNTIYF

J: TRBJ1-2
V: TRBV18
size: NA
D: NA
DNA: TGTGCCAGCTCACCACCGGGGGCAGGGATCGGATATGGCTACACCTTC
CDR3: CASSPPGAGIGYGYTF

J: TRBJ2-7
V: TRBV7-2
size: NA
D: NA
DNA: TGTGCCAGCAGCCTGGCAGGGCATATGGACGAGCAGTACTTC
CDR3: CASSLAGHMDEQYF

J: TRBJ1-2
V: TRBV30
size: NA
D: NA
DNA: TGTGCCTGGAGTGTACGGGGGGGCTACACCTTC
CDR3: CAWSVRGGYTF

J: TRBJ1-2
V: TRBV30
size: NA
D: TRBD1
DNA: TGTGCCTGGAGTCCACTCAGGCCGGGACAGGGTAACTATGGCTACACCTTC
CDR3: CAWSPLRPGQGNYGYTF

J: TRBJ1-2
V: TRBV9
size: once
D: NA
DNA: TGTGCCAGCAGCGTAGCTGGGGGGGCGCGTGGCTACACCTTC
CDR3: CASSVAGGARGYTF

J: TRBJ2-5
V: TRBV5-1
size: NA
D: NA
DNA: TGCGCCAGCAGCTCAGGACACGGGCAAGAGACCCAGTACTTC
CDR3: CASSSGHGQETQYF

J: TRBJ2-1
V: TRBV30
size: NA
D: NA
DNA: TGTGCCTGGGGGCCGACTGGGAATGAGCAGTTCTTC
CDR3: CAWGPTGNEQFF

J: TRBJ1-2
V: TRBV29-1
size: once
D: TRBD1
DNA: TGCAGCGGAAGGACAGGGGGCGCGTATGGCTACACCTTC
CDR3: CSGRTGGAYGYTF

J: TRBJ1-5
V: TRBV7-2
size: NA
D: NA
DNA: TGTGCCAGCAGCTTAGAATCAGGGGTTAGCAATCAGCCCCAGCATTTT
CDR3: CASSLESGVSNQPQHF

J: TRBJ2-2
V: TRBV6-5
size: once
D: NA
DNA: TGTGCCAGCAGAAGGGGGTCAGGGCTGGTCGGGGAGCTGTTTTTT
CDR3: CASRRGSGLVGELFF

J: TRBJ1-2
V: TRBV19
size: NA
D: NA
DNA: TGTGCCAGTAGTATAGCTACAGGTGTCTATGGCTACACCTTC
CDR3: CASSIATGVYGYTF

J: TRBJ1-1
V: TRBV30
size: NA
D: TRBD1
DNA: TGTGCCTGGATCGACAGGGGTCGGACTGAAGCTTTCTTT
CDR3: CAWIDRGRTEAFF

J: TRBJ1-2
V: TRBV5-4
size: NA
D: TRBD1
DNA: TGTGCCAGCAGAGCACAGGGGACATATGGCTACACCTTC
CDR3: CASRAQGTYGYTF

J: TRBJ1-5
V: TRBV6-5
size: NA
D: NA
DNA: TGTGCCAGCAGTTACACTGGACAGTTTAATCAGCCCCAGCATTTT
CDR3: CASSYTGQFNQPQHF

J: TRBJ1-6
V: TRBV19
size: once
D: TRBD1
DNA: TGTGCCAGTAGTCCCCTCCGAGACAGGGGTGTTGGAAGCTTTGGGTTTTATAATTCACCCCTCCACTTT
CDR3: CASSPLRDRGVGSFGFYNSPLHF

J: TRBJ1-1
V: TRBV7-2
size: NA
D: TRBD1
DNA: TGTGCCAGCAGCTTGGACAGGGTGGACACTGAAGCTTTCTTT
CDR3: CASSLDRVDTEAFF

J: TRBJ2-2
V: TRBV25-1
size: once
D: TRBD2
DNA: TGTGCCAGCAGTGAATTGCGGGGGTCCACCGGGGAGCTGTTTTTT
CDR3: CASSELRGSTGELFF

J: TRBJ2-7
V: TRBV7-8
size: NA
D: NA
DNA: TGTGCCAGCAGCTTTTCGACAGGACCCTACGAGCAGTACTTC
CDR3: CASSFSTGPYEQYF

J: TRBJ1-2
V: TRBV27
size: NA
D: TRBD1
DNA: TGTGCCAGCACCTGGACAGGGGACTATGGCTACACCTTC
CDR3: CASTWTGDYGYTF

J: TRBJ2-1
V: TRBV27
size: NA
D: TRBD1
DNA: TGTGCCAGCAGTTCGGGACAGATCAACAATGAGCAGTTCTTC
CDR3: CASSSGQINNEQFF

J: TRBJ1-2
V: TRBV19
size: NA
D: TRBD1
DNA: TGTGCCAGTAGACCCGGACAGGTCGGGGGCTATGGCTACACCTTC
CDR3: CASRPGQVGGYGYTF

J: TRBJ2-1
V: TRBV30
size: NA
D: TRBD2
DNA: TGTGCCTGGAGTGCTCCAGGACGGGCGGGGGCCTACAATGAGCAGTTCTTC
CDR3: CAWSAPGRAGAYNEQFF